A single sample gave rise to the 25 T cell receptor beta chains below, sequenced in a study of early T cells in non-severe SARS-CoV-2 infection. MiXCR, run by TCRdb on the 5' RACE reads, gives a single entry per CDR3 protein. The data contain fewer than 85,000 distinct CDR3 sequences, approximately 13% of them singletons. The material sequenced was whole blood. The receptors were gathered from an adult who was a healthcare worker with PCR-confirmed SARS-CoV-2 infection or an uninfected control (not recorded which).

This chain links TRBV20-1 with TRBJ1-1, with D maybe TRBD1 (6 bases). V dropped 0 bases and J dropped 4 bases, with 18 bases sitting between them. The CDR3 contains 16 residues. The germline V gene encodes CDR1 DFQATT and CDR2 SNEGSKA (reference sequence). The CDR3 DNA reads as TGCAGTGCTAGAGAAGGGGGGACAACTACTCCCACTGAAGCTTTCTTT. As protein: CSAREGGTTTPTEAFF.

The sample holds many counts of this clonotype. This chain uses TRBV28 with TRBJ2-7, with D possibly matching TRBD2 (6 bases). Trimming left V 6 bases short and J 5 bases short, with 17 bases between. Germline values: CDR1 MDHEN, CDR2 SYDVKM. The length of the CDR3 is 14 residues. This CDR3 is CASSPLGRRNEQYF. The CDR3 bases are TGTGCCAGCAGCCCTCTGGGGAGGAGGAACGAGCAGTACTTC.

The V gene is TRBV6-6, the J gene TRBJ2-4, with 9 bases matching TRBD2. The germline V gene encodes CDR1 MNHNY and CDR2 SVGAGI (reference sequence). The CDR3 is made up of 17 amino acids. Trimming cost V 6 bases and J 7 bases; bases outside gene matches: 16. CDR3 amino acids: CASSLWGIAGEENIQYF. The CDR3 bases are TGTGCCAGCAGCCTGTGGGGTATAGCGGGAGAAGAGAACATTCAGTACTTC.

This clonotype was detected ten times or more. Here the CDR3 reads CAISESNPNLYEQYF. CDR3 DNA: TGTGCCATCAGTGAGTCGAATCCTAATCTCTACGAGCAGTACTTC. This rearrangement joins TRBV10-3 to TRBJ2-7; D is unclear. The V end was cut by 0 bases, the J end by 3 bases, with 12 bases between. Germline values: CDR1 ENHRY, CDR2 SYGVKD. CDR3 size: 15 residues.

Many counts were recorded for this clonotype. The chain has TRBV7-6 and TRBJ2-5, with unresolved D. CDR3 size: 14 residues. From germline, CDR1 is SGHVS and CDR2 FNYEAQ. The germline V and J ends were trimmed by 0 bases and 5 bases, with 10 bases remaining between them. DNA of the CDR3: TGTGCCAGCAGCTTAGCTAGGTCCGGGGAGACCCAGTACTTC. Translation: CASSLARSGETQYF.

This clonotype was observed many times. The rearrangement joins TRBV7-2 to TRBJ2-3; a weak D match, TRBD2 (6 bases). The germline V gene encodes CDR1 SGHTA and CDR2 FQGNSA. The ends were cut back, 10 bases at V and 3 bases at J, with 14 bases in the middle. This CDR3 region has 13 residues. CDR3 sequence (DNA): TGTGCCATCAGGAAGAGCGGGACAGATACGCAGTATTTT. It is translated as CAIRKSGTDTQYF.

In its sample, this clonotype was seen many times. V and J are TRBV29-1 and TRBJ1-1, with 7 bases lining up with TRBD1. With V trimmed by 5 bases and J by 0 bases, 6 bases remained unmatched. Germline V gives CDR1 SQVTM, CDR2 ANQGSEA. The CDR3 runs to 14 residues. CDR3 loop: CSVWQGDLNTEAFF. The CDR3 DNA follows: TGCAGCGTTTGGCAGGGGGATCTGAACACTGAAGCTTTCTTT.

In this sample, this clonotype turned up many times. The J gene is TRBJ2-7, the V gene TRBV7-9; TRBD2 matches 7 bases. The germline V gene has CDR1 SEHNR and CDR2 FQNEAQ (reference sequence). The CDR3 runs to 13 residues. The V gene end was trimmed by 5 bases and the J gene end by 3 bases; junction bases not matched to a gene: 4. The CDR3 DNA reads as TGTGCCAGCAGCCCCCGGGACTACTACGAGCAGTACTTC. Encoded protein: CASSPRDYYEQYF.

This clonotype was seen ten or more times. This chain uses TRBV4-2 with TRBJ2-6; D might be TRBD2 (5 bases). This CDR3 has 17 residues. The germline V gene has CDR1 LGHNA and CDR2 YNFKEQ. V lost 0 bases and J 0 bases, leaving 9 bases between the germline ends. As DNA, the CDR3 is TGTGCCAGCAGCCAAGATGGAGAGGGCTCTGGGGCCAACGTCCTGACTTTC. It is translated as CASSQDGEGSGANVLTF.

In its sample, this clonotype was seen many times. The chain has TRBV6-5 and TRBJ2-5; the D gene is possibly TRBD2 (6 bases). The CDR3 is 17 residues long. Germline loops: CDR1 MNHEY, CDR2 SVGAGI. Trimming removed 2 bases at V and 2 bases at J, with 18 bases between. The CDR3 nucleotides read TGTGCCAGCAGTTACCGGCGGAGGGAGGATGGACAAGAGACCCAGTACTTC. It codes for CASSYRRREDGQETQYF.

This clonotype was recorded only once. The gene calls are TRBV7-2 and TRBJ2-2; no definite D call. Germline assignment: CDR1 SGHTA and CDR2 FQGNSA. V lost 1 base, J lost 3 bases, and 9 bases lay in between. The CDR3 spans 15 residues. CDR3 nucleotide sequence: TGTGCCAGCAGCTTAGGCAGATCCGACACCGGGGAGCTGTTTTTT. Amino acids: CASSLGRSDTGELFF.

The chain has TRBV7-2 and TRBJ2-7, with a tentative D call TRBD1 (5 bases). With 3 bases removed from V and 5 bases from J, the gap between germline ends came to 17 bases. Germline CDR1 is SGHTA and CDR2 is FQGNSA. This CDR3 comprises 15 residues. The CDR3 region is CASSLLPGSVHEQYF. The DNA of the CDR3 is TGTGCCAGCAGCTTGCTCCCAGGGTCTGTCCACGAGCAGTACTTC.

In its sample, this clonotype was seen a few times. The J gene is TRBJ2-5, the V gene TRBV11-2; 9 bases map to TRBD2. V was clipped by 2 bases and J by 4 bases; unmatched bases: 14. Germline-derived CDR1 and CDR2 are SGHAT and FQNNGV. The CDR3 loop spans 18 amino acids. In DNA form, the CDR3 reads TGTGCCAGCAGCTTAAGTTGGTCGCGCGGGGGGGCCGGAGAGACCCAGTACTTC. Its translation: CASSLSWSRGGAGETQYF.

The table lists this clonotype with many counts. The V gene is TRBV5-6, the J gene TRBJ2-5; 8 nucleotides match TRBD2. Germline CDR1 is SGHDT and CDR2 is YYEEEE. The CDR3 covers 18 residues. V shed 4 bases and J 1 base; nucleotides not matched to a gene: 15. CDR3 nucleotide sequence: TGTGCCAGCAGCCCGCGACTGGGAAGCGGGGGCCTCCAAGAGACCCAGTACTTC. Protein product: CASSPRLGSGGLQETQYF.

This clonotype was seen repeatedly, ten times or more. This chain links TRBV27 with TRBJ2-7; D possibly corresponds to TRBD1 (6 bases). Trimming shortened V by 5 bases and J by 5 bases, and 16 bases separated the two germline ends. Germline CDR1 and CDR2: MNHEY and SMNVEV (reference sequence). This CDR3 contains 14 residues. In nucleotides, the CDR3 is TGTGCCAGCAGTCGGGACAATCCCTGGGACGAGCAGTACTTC. Amino acid sequence: CASSRDNPWDEQYF.

This clonotype was seen a handful of times. The rearrangement links TRBV12-3 or TRBV12-4 to TRBJ2-2; D gene uncertain. The CDR3 length is 15 residues. V shed 3 bases and J shed 0 bases, with 8 bases lying between them. CDR3 nucleotides: TGTGCCAGCAGTTTTTTCACCGCGAACACCGGGGAGCTGTTTTTT. The encoded protein is CASSFFTANTGELFF.

This clonotype was observed a handful of times. This chain links TRBV5-6 with TRBJ2-1; D might be TRBD1 (5 bases). Germline CDR1 is SGHDT and CDR2 is YYEEEE. V shed 0 bases and J shed 8 bases, with 9 bases lying between them. The CDR3 has 13 amino acids. This chain's CDR3 is CASSLGGWDEQFF. The CDR3 nucleotides read TGTGCCAGCAGCTTGGGGGGCTGGGATGAGCAGTTCTTC.

There are many counts of this clonotype. This sequence joins TRBV7-6 and TRBJ1-4; no clear D gene. V was pared by 0 bases and J by 3 bases, with 8 bases between. CDR1 and CDR2 (germline): SGHVS, FNYEAQ. This CDR3 has 15 amino acids. This CDR3 reads CASSLARSPNEKLFF. As DNA, the CDR3 is TGTGCCAGCAGCTTAGCGCGGAGCCCTAATGAAAAACTGTTTTTT.

This clonotype has at least ten counts. The chain carries TRBV20-1 and TRBJ1-2; TRBD1 matches at 7 bases. Trimming took 6 bases from V and 5 from J; bases not matched to a gene: 9. Germline loops: CDR1 DFQATT, CDR2 SNEGSKA (reference sequence). This CDR3 spans 13 amino acids. This chain's CDR3 is CSAPGQVTYGYTF. CDR3 nucleotide sequence: TGCAGTGCCCCAGGACAGGTCACATATGGCTACACCTTC.

This clonotype was observed at least ten times. The rearrangement uses TRBV30 and TRBJ2-3; D call uncertain. Trimming removed 6 bases from V and 0 bases from J, with 10 bases in between. Germline V gives CDR1 GTSNPN, CDR2 SVGIG (reference sequence). This CDR3 comprises 13 residues. CDR3 loop: CACSGASTDTQYF. For the CDR3, the DNA is TGTGCCTGTTCCGGAGCTAGCACAGATACGCAGTATTTT.

The chain uses TRBV9 and TRBJ2-5, with 7 positions matching TRBD2. This CDR3 spans 14 amino acids. From germline, CDR1 is SGDLS and CDR2 YYNGEE. V trimming: 0 bases; J trimming: 5 bases; junction bases outside the gene matches: 4. The CDR3 DNA is TGTGCCAGCAGCGTAGGGGAGGGCGAGGAGACCCAGTACTTC. Protein: CASSVGEGEETQYF.

V and J are TRBV6-5 and TRBJ2-1, with D possibly matching TRBD1 (6 bases). Germline V gene data show CDR1 as MNHEY and CDR2 as SVGAGI. Trimming took off 6 bases at V and 0 bases at J, with 12 bases between the two ends. The length of the CDR3 is 15 residues. CDR3 residues: CASREGGSSYNEQFF. The CDR3 nucleotides read TGTGCCAGCAGAGAAGGGGGTAGCTCCTACAATGAGCAGTTCTTC.

This clonotype has at least ten counts. The gene calls are TRBV6-2 or TRBV6-3 and TRBJ1-5; D remains unclear. Looked up from germline, CDR1 is MNHEY and CDR2 is SVGEGT. The CDR3 runs 15 residues. The V end was cut by 1 base, the J end by 2 bases, with 9 bases between. The CDR3 loop reads CASSYLRLGNQPQHF. In nucleotides, the CDR3 is TGTGCCAGCAGTTACTTACGGTTAGGCAATCAGCCCCAGCATTTT.

The chain recombines TRBV6-5 with TRBJ2-1; tentative D call: TRBD1 (6 bases). The V end was cut by 0 bases, the J end by 4 bases, with 7 bases between. The CDR3 has 14 residues. Per germline, CDR1 MNHEY and CDR2 SVGAGI. The CDR3 region has the DNA TGTGCCAGCAGTTACTCCGGACAGTACAATGAGCAGTTCTTC. It yields the protein CASSYSGQYNEQFF.

The rearrangement uses TRBV20-1 and TRBJ2-7; TRBD1 is a possible D gene (6 bases). The CDR3 has 14 residues. Trimming took off 0 bases at V and 3 bases at J, with 12 bases between the two ends. Germline V gives CDR1 DFQATT, CDR2 SNEGSKA (reference sequence). The CDR3, as DNA: TGCAGTGCTAGAGAACAACAGGGTGTCTACGAGCAGTACTTC. Translated, it gives CSAREQQGVYEQYF.